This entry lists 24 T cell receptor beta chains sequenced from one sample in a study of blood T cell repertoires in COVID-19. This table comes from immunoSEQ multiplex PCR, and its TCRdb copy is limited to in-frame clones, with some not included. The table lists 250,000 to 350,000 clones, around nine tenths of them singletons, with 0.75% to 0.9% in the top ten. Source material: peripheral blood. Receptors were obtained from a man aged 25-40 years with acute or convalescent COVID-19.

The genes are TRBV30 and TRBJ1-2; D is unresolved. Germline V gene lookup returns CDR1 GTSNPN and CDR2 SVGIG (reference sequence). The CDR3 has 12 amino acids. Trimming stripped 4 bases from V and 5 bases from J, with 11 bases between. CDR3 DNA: TGTGCCTGGACCGATGGAGCATATGGCTACACCTTC. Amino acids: CAWTDGAYGYTF.

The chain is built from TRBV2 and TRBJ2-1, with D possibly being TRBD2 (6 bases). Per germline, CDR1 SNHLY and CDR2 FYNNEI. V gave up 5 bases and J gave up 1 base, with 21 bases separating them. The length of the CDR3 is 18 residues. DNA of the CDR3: TGTGCCAGCAGTCTCCAATCCCCCCGACTAGGGTCCTACAATGAGCAGTTCTTC. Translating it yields CASSLQSPRLGSYNEQFF.

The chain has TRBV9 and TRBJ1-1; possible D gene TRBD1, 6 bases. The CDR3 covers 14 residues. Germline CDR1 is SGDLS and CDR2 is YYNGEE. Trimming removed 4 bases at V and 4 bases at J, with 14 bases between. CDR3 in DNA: TGTGCCAGCAGCTTCAGGGGCGTCGGCACTGAAGCTTTCTTT. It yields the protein CASSFRGVGTEAFF.

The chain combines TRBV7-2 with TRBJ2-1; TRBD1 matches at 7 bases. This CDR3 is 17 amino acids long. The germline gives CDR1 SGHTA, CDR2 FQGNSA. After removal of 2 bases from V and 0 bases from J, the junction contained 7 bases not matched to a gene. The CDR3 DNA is TGTGCCAGCAGCTTAAGGGGGCTAGGCGCCTCCTACAATGAGCAGTTCTTC. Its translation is CASSLRGLGASYNEQFF.

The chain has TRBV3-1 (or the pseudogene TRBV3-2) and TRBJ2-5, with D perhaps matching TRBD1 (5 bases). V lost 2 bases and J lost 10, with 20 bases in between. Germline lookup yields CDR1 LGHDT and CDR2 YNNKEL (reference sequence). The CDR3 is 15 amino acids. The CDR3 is CASSQLRTYSVGQYF. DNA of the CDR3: TGTGCCAGCAGCCAACTACGGACATACTCAGTGGGCCAGTACTTC.

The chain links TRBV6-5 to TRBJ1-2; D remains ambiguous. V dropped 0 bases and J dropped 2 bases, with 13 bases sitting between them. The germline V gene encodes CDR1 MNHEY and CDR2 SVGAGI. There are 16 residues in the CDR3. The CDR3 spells CASSYSWNEGNYGYTF. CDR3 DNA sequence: TGTGCCAGCAGTTACTCGTGGAACGAGGGAAACTATGGCTACACCTTC.

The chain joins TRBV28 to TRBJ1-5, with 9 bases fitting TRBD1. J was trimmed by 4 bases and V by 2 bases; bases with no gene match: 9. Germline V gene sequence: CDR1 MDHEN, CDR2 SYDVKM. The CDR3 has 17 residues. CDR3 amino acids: CASSLGRQGGINQPQHF. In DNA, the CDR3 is TGTGCCAGCAGTTTAGGCAGACAGGGGGGAATAAATCAGCCCCAGCATTTT.

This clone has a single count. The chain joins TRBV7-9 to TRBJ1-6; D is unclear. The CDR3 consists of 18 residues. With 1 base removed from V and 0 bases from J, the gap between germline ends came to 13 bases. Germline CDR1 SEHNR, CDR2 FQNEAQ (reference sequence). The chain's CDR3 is CASSLGGRTRSYNSPLHF. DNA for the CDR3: TGTGCCAGCAGCTTAGGCGGCAGGACTCGCTCCTATAATTCACCCCTCCACTTT.

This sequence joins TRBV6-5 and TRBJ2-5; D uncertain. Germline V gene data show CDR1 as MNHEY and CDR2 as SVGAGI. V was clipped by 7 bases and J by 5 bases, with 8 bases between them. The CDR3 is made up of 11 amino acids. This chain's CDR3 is CASTTTETQYF. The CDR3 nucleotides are TGTGCCAGCACCACAACGGAGACCCAGTACTTC.

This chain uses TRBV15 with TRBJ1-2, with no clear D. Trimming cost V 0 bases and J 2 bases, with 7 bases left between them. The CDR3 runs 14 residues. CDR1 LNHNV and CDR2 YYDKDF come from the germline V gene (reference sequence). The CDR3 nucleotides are TGTGCCACCAGCAGAGAGGCACAGAACTATGGCTACACCTTC. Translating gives CATSREAQNYGYTF. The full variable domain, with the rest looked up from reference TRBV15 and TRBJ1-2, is DAMVIQNPRYQVTQFGKPVTLSCSQTLNHNVMYWYQQKSSQAPKLLFHYYDKDFNNEADTPDNFQSRRPNTSFCFLDIRSPGLGDTAMYLCATSREAQNYGYTFGSGTRLTVV.

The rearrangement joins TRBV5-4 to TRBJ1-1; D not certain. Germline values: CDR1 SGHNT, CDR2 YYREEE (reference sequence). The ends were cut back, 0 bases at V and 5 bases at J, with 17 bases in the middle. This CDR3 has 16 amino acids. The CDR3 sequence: CASSLGQPGTRTEAFF. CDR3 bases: TGTGCCAGCAGCTTGGGGCAGCCGGGAACTAGGACTGAAGCTTTCTTT.

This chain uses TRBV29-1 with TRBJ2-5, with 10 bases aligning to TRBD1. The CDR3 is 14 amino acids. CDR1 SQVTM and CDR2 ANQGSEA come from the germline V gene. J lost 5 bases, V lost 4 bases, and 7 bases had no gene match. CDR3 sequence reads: CSVGSDRGWETQYF. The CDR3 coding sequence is TGCAGCGTTGGTTCGGACAGGGGGTGGGAGACCCAGTACTTC.

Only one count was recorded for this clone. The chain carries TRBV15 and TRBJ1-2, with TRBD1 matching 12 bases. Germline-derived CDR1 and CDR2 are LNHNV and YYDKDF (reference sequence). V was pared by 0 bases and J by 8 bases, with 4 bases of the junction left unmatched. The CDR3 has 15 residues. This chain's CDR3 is CATSRDRGTGGGYTF. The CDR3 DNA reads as TGTGCCACCAGCAGAGATAGGGGGACAGGGGGCGGCTACACCTTC.

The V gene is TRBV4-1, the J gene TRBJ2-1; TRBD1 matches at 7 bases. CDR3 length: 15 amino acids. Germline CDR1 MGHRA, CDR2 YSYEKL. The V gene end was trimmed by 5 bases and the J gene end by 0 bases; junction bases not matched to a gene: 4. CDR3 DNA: TGCGCCAGCAGCGTACAGGGGAGCTCCTACAATGAGCAGTTCTTC. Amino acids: CASSVQGSSYNEQFF.

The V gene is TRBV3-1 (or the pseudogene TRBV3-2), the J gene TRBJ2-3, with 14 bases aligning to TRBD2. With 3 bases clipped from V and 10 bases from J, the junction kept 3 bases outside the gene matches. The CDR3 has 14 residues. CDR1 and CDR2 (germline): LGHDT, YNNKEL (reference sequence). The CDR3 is CASSQGTSGGSQYF. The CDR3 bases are TGTGCCAGCAGCCAGGGGACTAGCGGGGGATCGCAGTATTTT.

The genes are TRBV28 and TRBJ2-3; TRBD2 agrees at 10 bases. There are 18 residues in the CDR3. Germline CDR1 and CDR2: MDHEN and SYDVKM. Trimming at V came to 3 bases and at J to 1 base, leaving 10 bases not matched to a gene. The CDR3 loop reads CASSLELAGIIGTDTQYF. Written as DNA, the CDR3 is TGTGCCAGCAGTTTGGAACTAGCGGGAATAATAGGCACAGATACGCAGTATTTT.

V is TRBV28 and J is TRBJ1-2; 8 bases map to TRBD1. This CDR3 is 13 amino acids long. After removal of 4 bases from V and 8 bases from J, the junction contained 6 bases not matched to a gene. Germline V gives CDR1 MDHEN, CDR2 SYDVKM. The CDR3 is CASSYGQGLGYTF. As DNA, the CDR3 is TGTGCCAGCAGTTACGGACAGGGATTGGGCTACACCTTC.

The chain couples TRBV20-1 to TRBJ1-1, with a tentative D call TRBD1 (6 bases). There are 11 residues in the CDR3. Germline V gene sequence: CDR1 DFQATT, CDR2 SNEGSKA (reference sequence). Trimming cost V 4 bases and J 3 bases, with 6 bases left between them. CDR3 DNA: TGCAGTGCTAAGGGGGACACTGAAGCTTTCTTT. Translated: CSAKGDTEAFF.

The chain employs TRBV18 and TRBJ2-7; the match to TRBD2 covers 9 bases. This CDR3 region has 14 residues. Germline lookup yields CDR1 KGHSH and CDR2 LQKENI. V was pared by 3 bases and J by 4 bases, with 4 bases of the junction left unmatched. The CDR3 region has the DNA TGTGCCAGCTCACCGAGGCTAGCGGGGTACGAGCAGTACTTC. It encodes CASSPRLAGYEQYF.

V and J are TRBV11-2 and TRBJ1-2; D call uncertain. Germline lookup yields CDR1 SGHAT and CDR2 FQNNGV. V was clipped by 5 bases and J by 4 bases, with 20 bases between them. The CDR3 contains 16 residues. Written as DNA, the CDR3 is TGTGCCAGCAGCCTATCCGCCCCCGGGGAGCTCTATGGCTACACCTTC. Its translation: CASSLSAPGELYGYTF.

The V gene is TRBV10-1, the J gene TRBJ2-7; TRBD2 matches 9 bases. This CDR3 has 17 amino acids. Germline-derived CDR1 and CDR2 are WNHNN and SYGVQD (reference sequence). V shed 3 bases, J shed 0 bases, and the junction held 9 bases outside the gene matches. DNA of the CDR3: TGCGCCAGCAGTGATAGGCGGGAGGGCCCAAGCTCCTACGAGCAGTACTTC. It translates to CASSDRREGPSSYEQYF.

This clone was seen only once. The CDR3 DNA reads as TGTGCCAGCAGCCCACAGGGGGCGGGGAAAGCCTATGGCTACACCTTC. Protein sequence: CASSPQGAGKAYGYTF. This rearrangement joins TRBV5-4 to TRBJ1-2, with 9 nucleotides matching TRBD1. This CDR3 spans 16 amino acids. Germline V lookup: CDR1 SGHNT, CDR2 YYREEE (reference sequence). Trimming took 4 bases from V and 4 from J; bases not matched to a gene: 11.

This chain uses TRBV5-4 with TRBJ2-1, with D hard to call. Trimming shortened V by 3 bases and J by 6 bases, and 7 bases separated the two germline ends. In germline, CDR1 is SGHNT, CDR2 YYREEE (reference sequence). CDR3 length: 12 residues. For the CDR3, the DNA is TGTGCCAGCAGCTACGAGCGCAATGAGCAGTTCTTC. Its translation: CASSYERNEQFF.

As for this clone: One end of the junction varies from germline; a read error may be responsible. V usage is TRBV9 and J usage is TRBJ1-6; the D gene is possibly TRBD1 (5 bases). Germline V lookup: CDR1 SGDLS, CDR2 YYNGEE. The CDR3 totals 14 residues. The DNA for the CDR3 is TGTGCCAGCAGCCCTACAGGCTATGATTCACCCCTCCACTTT. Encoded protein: CASSPTGYDSPLHF.